The clone carrying this TCR beta chain showed up just a few times. Its antigen is undetermined. This sample is drawn from a study of cytomegalovirus exposure and HLA in healthy donors. V was shortened by 2 bases and J by 2 bases, with 13 bases between the two germline ends. Germline-derived CDR1 and CDR2 are MNHNS and SASEGT. The CDR3 length is 15 residues. Assay: immunoSEQ multiplex PCR; the TCRdb copy retains only in-frame clones and omits some. The sample consists of more than 250,000 clones, roughly 89% of them appearing once. Findings of the study overall: In a later analysis, first-cohort TCR clusters were found to tend to co-occur in the 130 or so validation repertoires. High sensitivity and specificity were reportedly achieved when the classifier diagnosed cytomegalovirus status.

The genes are TRBV6-1 and TRBJ2-7, with D maybe TRBD2 (6 bases). This receptor was taken from a woman younger than 30 in good health and CMV-seronegative. Material: PBMCs. In nucleotides, the CDR3 is TGTGCCAGCAGTGAACCTCCCGGGGGAACCTACGAGCAGTACTTC. Translation gives CASSEPPGGTYEQYF.